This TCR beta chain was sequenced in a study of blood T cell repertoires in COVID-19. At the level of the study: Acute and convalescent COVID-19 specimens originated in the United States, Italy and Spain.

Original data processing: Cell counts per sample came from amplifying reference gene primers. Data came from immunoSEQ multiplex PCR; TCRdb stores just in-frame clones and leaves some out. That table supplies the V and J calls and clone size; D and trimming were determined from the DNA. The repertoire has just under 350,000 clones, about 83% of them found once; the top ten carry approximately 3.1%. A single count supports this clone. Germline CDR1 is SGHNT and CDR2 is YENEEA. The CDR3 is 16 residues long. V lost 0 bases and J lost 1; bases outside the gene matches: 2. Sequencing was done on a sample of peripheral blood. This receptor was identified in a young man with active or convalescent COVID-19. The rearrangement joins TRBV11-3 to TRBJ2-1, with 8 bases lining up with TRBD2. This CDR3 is CASSLEAGGSYNEQFF. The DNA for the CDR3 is TGTGCCAGCAGCTTAGAGGCGGGGGGATCCTACAATGAGCAGTTCTTC.